This T cell receptor (beta chain) was found in a study of blood T cell repertoires in COVID-19. Turning to the study itself: COVID-19 samples, acute and convalescent, were from the United States, Italy and Spain.

While infection was still active, Seattle patients were enrolled and then followed longitudinally. The germline V and J ends were trimmed by 5 bases and 1 base, with 23 bases remaining between them. CDR3 length: 18 amino acids. Germline CDR1 LNHDA, CDR2 SQIVND (reference sequence). Per the original data handling: Reference gene primer amplification gave nucleated cell count estimates. Libraries were prepared by immunoSEQ multiplex PCR; TCRdb keeps only in-frame clonotypes and omits some of them. Clonal size and the V and J genes are those of that table, whereas D and trimming came from the DNA. Of approximately 500,000 clones listed, about 89% are singletons.

The receptor's source is a woman aged 45-59 years with COVID-19, enrolled during active disease. The sequencing input was peripheral blood. The V gene is TRBV19, the J gene TRBJ1-2; possibly TRBD1 for D (5 bases). For the CDR3, the DNA is TGTGCCAGTAGTCTGCTGGACATCCGACGCCTTAATAACTATGGCTACACCTTC. This sequence encodes CASSLLDIRRLNNYGYTF.